One sample yielded the 15 T cell receptor beta chains listed below, sequenced in a study of control samples from healthy donors and cancer patients. Using immunoSEQ multiplex PCR, the repertoire was profiled, and TCRdb retains in-frame clones only, with some absent. This table holds some 130,000 clones, about nine tenths found once. The source material was blood. The receptors were sampled from a man aged 18 to 29 in good health.

V is TRBV2 and J is TRBJ2-5; D uncertain. The CDR3 has 14 amino acids. CDR1 SNHLY and CDR2 FYNNEI come from the germline V gene. The V and J ends lost 2 bases and 1 base respectively, with 8 bases between them. The CDR3 DNA reads as TGTGCCAGCAGTGAAAGGCCGGGCCAAGAGACCCAGTACTTC. Translation: CASSERPGQETQYF.

The CDR3 spells CSTWTSGGSRGHTDTQYF. The CDR3 DNA is TGCAGCACATGGACTAGCGGGGGCTCACGGGGACACACAGATACGCAGTATTTT. The chain is built from TRBV29-1 and TRBJ2-3, with 13 bases matching TRBD2. The junction had 16 bases not matched to a gene; V was cut back by 8 bases and J by 2 bases. This CDR3 is built from 18 residues. The V gene's germline CDR1 is SQVTM and CDR2 ANQGSEA.

This clone has a single count. Distinct nucleotide sequences in the sample also encode this CDR3. The CDR3 spells CASSQVAGSYNEQFF. The CDR3 DNA reads as TGCGCCAGCAGCCAAGTAGCGGGCTCCTACAATGAGCAGTTCTTC. This chain joins TRBV4-1 and TRBJ2-1; 7 bases agree with TRBD2. Germline trimming cut 1 base from V and 0 bases from J; bases unmatched to any gene: 0. This CDR3 spans 15 amino acids. In germline, CDR1 is MGHRA, CDR2 YSYEKL.

The chain employs TRBV19 and TRBJ2-6; D is ambiguous. CDR1 is LNHDA and CDR2 is SQIVND in the germline V gene (reference sequence). Trimming pared 1 base from V and 0 bases from J, leaving 22 bases between. CDR3 size: 21 residues. The DNA of the CDR3 is TGTGCCAGTAGTATAGGAGGCTCCTGGGGTACGACCAGCTCTGGGGCCAACGTCCTGACTTTC. It is translated as CASSIGGSWGTTSSGANVLTF.

This chain connects TRBV6-6 to TRBJ2-2; maybe TRBD2 (5 bases). V shed 7 bases and J shed 2 bases, with 14 bases lying between them. Germline V gene data show CDR1 as MNHNY and CDR2 as SVGAGI (reference sequence). The CDR3 contains 15 residues. CDR3 in amino acids: CASTLTDSNTGELFF. Here the CDR3 DNA reads TGTGCCAGCACCTTAACGGACTCCAACACCGGGGAGCTGTTTTTT.

The chain carries TRBV11-2 and TRBJ1-4; 8 bases agree with TRBD1. This CDR3 is built from 13 residues. V lost 5 bases and J lost 11; bases outside the gene matches: 7. Per germline, CDR1 SGHAT and CDR2 FQNNGV. The CDR3 DNA follows: TGTGCCAGCAGCCCAACGACAGGGGAGAAACTGTTTTTT. As protein: CASSPTTGEKLFF.

Here the CDR3 DNA reads TGTGCCAGCAGTGAACAGGGGTACGACACTGAAGCTTTCTTT. Translation: CASSEQGYDTEAFF. This chain uses TRBV11-3 with TRBJ1-1, with 7 bases that match TRBD1. CDR1 and CDR2 from the germline V gene are SGHNT and YENEEA. The CDR3 is 14 residues long. Unmatched junction bases numbered 7, after V lost 6 bases and J lost 3 bases.

The genes are TRBV13 and TRBJ1-3; 11 nucleotides agree with TRBD1. This CDR3 region has 19 residues. With V trimmed by 4 bases and J by 1 base, 12 bases remained unmatched. Germline V gives CDR1 PRHDT, CDR2 FYEKMQ (reference sequence). CDR3 DNA: TGTGCCAGCAGCTCCGCTATGCGGACAGGGGGCGAGTCTGGAAACACCATATATTTT. It codes for CASSSAMRTGGESGNTIYF.

The V call is TRBV11-3, the J call TRBJ2-1; unclear D gene. The V gene lost 1 base and the J gene lost 6 bases, with 13 bases spanning the gap. CDR1 is SGHNT, CDR2 YENEEA, per germline. The CDR3 has 15 amino acids. CDR3 in amino acids: CASSLGGLASNEQFF. The DNA of the CDR3 is TGTGCCAGCAGCTTAGGGGGTTTGGCCTCCAATGAGCAGTTCTTC.

This clone was counted between two and nine times. The V call is TRBV10-1, the J call TRBJ1-2; TRBD1 matches 7 bases. With 3 bases clipped from V and 8 bases from J, the junction kept 9 bases outside the gene matches. The CDR3 has 14 amino acids. The germline CDR1 and CDR2 sequences are WNHNN and SYGVQD (reference sequence). This CDR3 reads CASSEGPDRDGYTF. CDR3 bases: TGCGCCAGCAGTGAAGGTCCCGACAGGGACGGCTACACCTTC.

V usage is TRBV10-3 and J usage is TRBJ1-5; D gene unclear. With 6 bases removed from V and 0 bases from J, the gap between germline ends came to 6 bases. Germline CDR1 ENHRY, CDR2 SYGVKD. This CDR3 has 13 amino acids. This CDR3 is CAISGVSNQPQHF. The CDR3 DNA reads as TGTGCCATCAGCGGGGTTAGCAATCAGCCCCAGCATTTT.

The chain combines TRBV9 with TRBJ2-3; perhaps TRBD2 as D (6 bases). The CDR3 is 13 residues long. Germline CDR1 reads SGDLS; CDR2 reads YYNGEE. The ends were cut back, 3 bases at V and 8 bases at J, with 13 bases in the middle. The CDR3 loop is CASSAPRERTQYF. In DNA, the CDR3 is TGTGCCAGCAGCGCCCCTCGGGAGCGTACGCAGTATTTT.

The V call is TRBV5-6, the J call TRBJ2-7; 13 positions agree with TRBD2. Per the germline V gene, CDR1 is SGHDT and CDR2 is YYEEEE. The CDR3 is 16 residues long. The ends lost 4 bases at V and 1 base at J; junction bases unmatched: 5. CDR3 sequence: CASSPTTSGGSYEQYF. The DNA of the CDR3 is TGTGCCAGCAGCCCTACGACTAGCGGGGGGTCCTACGAGCAGTACTTC.

The V call is TRBV29-1, the J call TRBJ2-7, with 11 bases lining up with TRBD1. From germline, CDR1 is SQVTM and CDR2 ANQGSEA. CDR3 length: 14 residues. The J segment lost 2 bases and the V segment lost 6 bases, leaving 6 bases of the junction unmatched. This CDR3 reads CSVVGQGATYEQYF. CDR3 bases: TGCAGCGTCGTTGGACAGGGGGCAACCTACGAGCAGTACTTC.

The chain employs TRBV25-1 and TRBJ2-7, with a tentative D call TRBD2 (5 bases). The CDR3 contains 17 residues. V lost 2 bases and J 0 bases, leaving 17 bases between the germline ends. The germline V gene has CDR1 MGHDK and CDR2 SYGVNS. The CDR3 spells CASSEPAGEKSSYEQYF. DNA for the CDR3: TGTGCCAGCAGTGAACCCGCCGGGGAAAAAAGCTCCTACGAGCAGTACTTC.